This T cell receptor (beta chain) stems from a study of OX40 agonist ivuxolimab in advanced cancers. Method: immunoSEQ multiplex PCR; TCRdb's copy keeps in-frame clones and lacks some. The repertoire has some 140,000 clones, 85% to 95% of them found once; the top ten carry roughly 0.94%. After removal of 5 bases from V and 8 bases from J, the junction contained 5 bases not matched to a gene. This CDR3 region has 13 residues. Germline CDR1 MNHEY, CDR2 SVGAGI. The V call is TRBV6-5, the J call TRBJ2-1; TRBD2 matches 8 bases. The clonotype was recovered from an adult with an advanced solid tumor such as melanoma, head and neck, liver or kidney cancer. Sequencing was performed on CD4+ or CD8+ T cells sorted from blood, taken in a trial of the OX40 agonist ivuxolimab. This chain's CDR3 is CASSERAGDEQFF. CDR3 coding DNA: TGTGCCAGCAGTGAAAGAGCGGGAGATGAGCAGTTCTTC.